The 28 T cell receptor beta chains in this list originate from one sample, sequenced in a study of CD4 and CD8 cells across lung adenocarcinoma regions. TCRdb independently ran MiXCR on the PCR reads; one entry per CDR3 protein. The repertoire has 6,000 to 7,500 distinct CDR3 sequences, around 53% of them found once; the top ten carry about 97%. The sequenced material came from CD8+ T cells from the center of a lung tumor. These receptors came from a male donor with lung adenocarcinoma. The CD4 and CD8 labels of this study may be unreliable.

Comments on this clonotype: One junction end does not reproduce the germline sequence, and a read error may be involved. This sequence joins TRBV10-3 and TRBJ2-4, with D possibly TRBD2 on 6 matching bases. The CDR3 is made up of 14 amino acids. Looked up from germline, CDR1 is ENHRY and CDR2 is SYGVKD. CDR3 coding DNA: TGTGCGGGGAGCGGAGCGGGTGGGCAAGACATCCAGTACTTC. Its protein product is CAGSGAGGQDIQYF.

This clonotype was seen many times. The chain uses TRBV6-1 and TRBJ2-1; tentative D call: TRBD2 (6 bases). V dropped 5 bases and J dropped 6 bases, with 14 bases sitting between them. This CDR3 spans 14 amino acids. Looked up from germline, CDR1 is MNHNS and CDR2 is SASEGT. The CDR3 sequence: CASSLFSSVNEQFF. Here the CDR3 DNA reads TGTGCCAGCAGTCTCTTTTCTAGCGTCAATGAGCAGTTCTTC.

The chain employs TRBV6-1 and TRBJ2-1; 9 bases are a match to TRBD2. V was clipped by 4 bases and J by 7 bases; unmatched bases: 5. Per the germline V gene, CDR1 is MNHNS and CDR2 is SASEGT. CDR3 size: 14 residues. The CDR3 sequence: CASSVSGGRNEQFF. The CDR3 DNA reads TGTGCCAGCAGTGTTAGCGGGGGCCGGAATGAGCAGTTCTTC.

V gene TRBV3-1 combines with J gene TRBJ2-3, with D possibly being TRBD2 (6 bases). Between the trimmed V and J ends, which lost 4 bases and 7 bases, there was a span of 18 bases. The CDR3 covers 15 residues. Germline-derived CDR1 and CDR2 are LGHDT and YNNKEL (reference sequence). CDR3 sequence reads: CASSPRLDPPNTQYF. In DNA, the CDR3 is TGTGCCAGCAGCCCAAGACTAGATCCCCCAAATACGCAGTATTTT.

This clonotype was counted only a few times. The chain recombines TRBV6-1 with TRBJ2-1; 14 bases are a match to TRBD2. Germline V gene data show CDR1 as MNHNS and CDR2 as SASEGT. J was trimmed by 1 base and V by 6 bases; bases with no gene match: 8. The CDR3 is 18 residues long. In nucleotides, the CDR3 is TGTGCCAGCAGAAAGACTAGCGGGGGGGTACCTTCCTACAATGAGCAGTTCTTC. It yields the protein CASRKTSGGVPSYNEQFF.

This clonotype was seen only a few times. The CDR3 spells CASSTQQGRNEQFF. CDR3 DNA: TGTGCCAGCAGTACCCAACAGGGTAGGAATGAGCAGTTCTTC. The rearrangement links TRBV12-3 or TRBV12-4 to TRBJ2-1; possible D gene TRBD1, 6 bases. Between the trimmed V and J ends, which lost 5 bases and 7 bases, there was a span of 15 bases. The CDR3 runs to 14 residues.

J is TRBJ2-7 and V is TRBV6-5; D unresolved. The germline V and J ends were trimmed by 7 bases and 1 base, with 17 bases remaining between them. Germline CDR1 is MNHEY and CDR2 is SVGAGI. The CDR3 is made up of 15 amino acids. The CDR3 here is CASINEEQVSYEQYF. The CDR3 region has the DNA TGTGCCAGCATTAACGAAGAGCAAGTATCCTACGAGCAGTACTTC.

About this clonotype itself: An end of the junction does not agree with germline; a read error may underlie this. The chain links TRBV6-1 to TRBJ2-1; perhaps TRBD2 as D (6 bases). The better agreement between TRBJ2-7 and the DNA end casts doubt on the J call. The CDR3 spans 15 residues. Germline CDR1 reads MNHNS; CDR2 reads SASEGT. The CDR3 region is CVSTPFPGSPYEQYF. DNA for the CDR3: TGTGTCAGCACCCCTTTTCCCGGGAGTCCCTACGAGCAGTACTTC.

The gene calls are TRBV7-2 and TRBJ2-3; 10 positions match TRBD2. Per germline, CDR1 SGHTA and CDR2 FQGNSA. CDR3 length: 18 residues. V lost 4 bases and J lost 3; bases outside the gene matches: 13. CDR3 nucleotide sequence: TGTGCCAGCAGCTCCACAGCGGGGGGGCGGTATTGGACAGATACGCAGTATTTT. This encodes CASSSTAGGRYWTDTQYF.

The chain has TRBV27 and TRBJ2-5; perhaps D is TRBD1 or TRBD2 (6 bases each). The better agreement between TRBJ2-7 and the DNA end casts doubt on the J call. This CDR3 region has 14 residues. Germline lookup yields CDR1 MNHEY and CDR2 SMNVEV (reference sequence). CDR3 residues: CASSPGWGAAEQYF. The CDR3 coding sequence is TGTGCCAGCAGTCCCGGGTGGGGGGCGGCCGAGCAGTACTTC.

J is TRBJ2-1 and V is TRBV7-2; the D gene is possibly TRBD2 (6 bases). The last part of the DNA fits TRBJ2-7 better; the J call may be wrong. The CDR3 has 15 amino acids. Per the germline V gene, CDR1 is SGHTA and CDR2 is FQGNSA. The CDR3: CASSSVGRSSYEQYF. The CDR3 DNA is TGTGCCAGCAGCTCAGTTGGGAGGAGCTCCTACGAGCAGTACTTC.

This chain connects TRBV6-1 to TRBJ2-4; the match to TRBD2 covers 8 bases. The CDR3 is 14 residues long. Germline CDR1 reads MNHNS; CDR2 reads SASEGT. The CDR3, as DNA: TGTGGCGGCACGGGGGGGCGGGCCAAAAACATTCAGTACTTC. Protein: CGGTGGRAKNIQYF.

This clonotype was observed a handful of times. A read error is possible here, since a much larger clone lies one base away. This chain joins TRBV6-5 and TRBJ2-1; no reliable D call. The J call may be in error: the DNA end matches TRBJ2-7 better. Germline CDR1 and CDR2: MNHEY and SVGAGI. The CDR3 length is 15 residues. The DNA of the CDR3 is TGTGCCAGCAGCTACCCCTTTGGGAATATCAATGAGCAGTACTTC. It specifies CASSYPFGNINEQYF.

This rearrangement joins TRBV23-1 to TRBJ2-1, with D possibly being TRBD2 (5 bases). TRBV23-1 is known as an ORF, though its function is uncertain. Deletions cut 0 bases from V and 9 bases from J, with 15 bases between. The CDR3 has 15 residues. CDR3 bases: TGCGCCAGCAGTCAATCGAGGGTAGCGTTGGGTGAGCAGTTCTTC. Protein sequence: CASSQSRVALGEQFF.

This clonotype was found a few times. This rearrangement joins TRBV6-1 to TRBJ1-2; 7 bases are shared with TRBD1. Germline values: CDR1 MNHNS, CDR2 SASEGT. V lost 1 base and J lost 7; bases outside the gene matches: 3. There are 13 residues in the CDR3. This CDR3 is CASSEERGLGYTF. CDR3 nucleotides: TGTGCCAGCAGTGAAGAGAGGGGGCTTGGCTACACCTTC.

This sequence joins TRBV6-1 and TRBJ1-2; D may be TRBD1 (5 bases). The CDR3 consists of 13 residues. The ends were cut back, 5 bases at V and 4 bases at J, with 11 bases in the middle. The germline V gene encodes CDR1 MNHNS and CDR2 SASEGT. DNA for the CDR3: TGTGCCAGCAGTCGGGGGGAGGTCTATGGCTACACCTTC. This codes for CASSRGEVYGYTF.

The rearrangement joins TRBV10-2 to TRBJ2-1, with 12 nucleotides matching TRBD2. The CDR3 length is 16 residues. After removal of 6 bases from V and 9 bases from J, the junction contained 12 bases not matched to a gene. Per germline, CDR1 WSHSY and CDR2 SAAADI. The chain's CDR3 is CASRPPGTSGPGEQFF. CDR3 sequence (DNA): TGCGCCAGCAGACCACCTGGGACTAGCGGGCCCGGTGAGCAGTTCTTC.

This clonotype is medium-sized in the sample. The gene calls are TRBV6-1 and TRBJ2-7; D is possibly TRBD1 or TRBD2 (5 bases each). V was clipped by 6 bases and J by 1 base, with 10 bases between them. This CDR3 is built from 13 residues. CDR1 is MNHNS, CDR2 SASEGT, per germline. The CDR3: CASSRDGSYEQYF. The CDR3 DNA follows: TGTGCCAGCAGCAGGGACGGATCCTACGAGCAGTACTTC.

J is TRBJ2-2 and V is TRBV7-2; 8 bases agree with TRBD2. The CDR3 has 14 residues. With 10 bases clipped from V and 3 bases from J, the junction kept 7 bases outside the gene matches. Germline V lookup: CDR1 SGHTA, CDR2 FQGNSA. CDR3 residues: CATQRESDTGELFF. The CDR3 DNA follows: TGTGCCACCCAGCGGGAGTCGGACACCGGGGAGCTGTTTTTT.

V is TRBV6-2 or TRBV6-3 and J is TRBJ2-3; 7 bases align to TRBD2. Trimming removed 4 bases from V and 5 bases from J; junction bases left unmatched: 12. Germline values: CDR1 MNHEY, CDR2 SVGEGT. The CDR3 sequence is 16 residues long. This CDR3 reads CASSLPAGRGVDTQYF. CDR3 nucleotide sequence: TGTGCCAGCAGTTTACCAGCGGGAAGGGGTGTAGATACGCAGTATTTT.

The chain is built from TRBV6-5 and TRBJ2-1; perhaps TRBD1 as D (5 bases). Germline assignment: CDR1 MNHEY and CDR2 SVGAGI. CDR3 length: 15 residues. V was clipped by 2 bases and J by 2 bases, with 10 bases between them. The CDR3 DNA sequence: TGTGCCAGCAGTTACGTAGGACAACCCTACAATGAGCAGTTCTTC. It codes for CASSYVGQPYNEQFF.

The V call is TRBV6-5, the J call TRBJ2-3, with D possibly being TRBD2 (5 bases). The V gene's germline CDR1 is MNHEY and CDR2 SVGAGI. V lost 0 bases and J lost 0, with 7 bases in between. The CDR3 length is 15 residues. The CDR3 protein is CASSYSRVSTDTQYF. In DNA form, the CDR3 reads TGTGCCAGCAGTTACTCGCGGGTCAGCACAGATACGCAGTATTTT.

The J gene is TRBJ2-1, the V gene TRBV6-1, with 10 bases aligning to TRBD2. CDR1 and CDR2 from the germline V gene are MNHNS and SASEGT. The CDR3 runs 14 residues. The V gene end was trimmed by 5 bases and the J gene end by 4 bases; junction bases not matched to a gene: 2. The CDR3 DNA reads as TGTGCCAGCAGTCCGGGACTAGCGTACAATGAGCAGTTCTTC. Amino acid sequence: CASSPGLAYNEQFF.

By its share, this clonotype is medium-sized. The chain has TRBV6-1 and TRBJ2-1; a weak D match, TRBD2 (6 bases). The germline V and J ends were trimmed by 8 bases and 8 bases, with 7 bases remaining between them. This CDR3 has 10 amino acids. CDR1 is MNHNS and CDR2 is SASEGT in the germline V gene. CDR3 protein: CASGDYEQFF. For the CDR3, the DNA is TGTGCCAGCGGGGACTATGAGCAGTTCTTC.

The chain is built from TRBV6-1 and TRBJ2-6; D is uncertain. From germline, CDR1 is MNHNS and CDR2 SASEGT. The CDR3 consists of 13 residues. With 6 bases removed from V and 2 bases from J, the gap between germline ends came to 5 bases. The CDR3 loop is CASSNPGANVLTF. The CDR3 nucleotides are TGTGCCAGCAGCAACCCTGGGGCCAACGTCCTGACTTTC.

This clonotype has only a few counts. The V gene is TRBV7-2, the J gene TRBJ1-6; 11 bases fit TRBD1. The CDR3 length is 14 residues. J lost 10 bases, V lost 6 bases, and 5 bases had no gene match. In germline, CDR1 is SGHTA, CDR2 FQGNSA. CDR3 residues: CASRAGTGGSPLHF. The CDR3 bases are TGTGCCAGCAGAGCTGGGACAGGGGGATCACCCCTCCACTTT.

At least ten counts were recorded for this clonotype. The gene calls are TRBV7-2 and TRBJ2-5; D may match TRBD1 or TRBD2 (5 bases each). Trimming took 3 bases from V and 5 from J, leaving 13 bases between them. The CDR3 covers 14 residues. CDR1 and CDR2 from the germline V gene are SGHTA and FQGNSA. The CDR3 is CASSLTPWGETQYF. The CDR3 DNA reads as TGTGCCAGCAGCTTGACCCCTTGGGGGGAGACCCAGTACTTC.

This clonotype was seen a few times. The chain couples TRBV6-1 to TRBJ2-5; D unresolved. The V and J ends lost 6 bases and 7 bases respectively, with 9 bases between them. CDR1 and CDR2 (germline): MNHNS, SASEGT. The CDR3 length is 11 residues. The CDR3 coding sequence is TGTGCCAGCAGCAGTCCGGGGACCCAGTACTTC. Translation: CASSSPGTQYF.